The TCR beta chain under discussion was sequenced for a study of T cell changes during pregnancy in multiple sclerosis. Repertoires were generated with immunoSEQ multiplex PCR, while TCRdb's copy carries only in-frame clones and drops some. The table shows about 64,000 clones, with more than 75% occurring only once. Trimming took 0 bases from V and 4 from J; bases not matched to a gene: 2. Germline V lookup: CDR1 GTSNPN, CDR2 SVGIG (reference sequence). CDR3 length equals 14 residues. The source of this sequence is a female donor with multiple sclerosis, enrolled in a pregnancy study. This chain uses TRBV30 with TRBJ1-4, with 7 nucleotides matching TRBD1. The source material was peripheral blood, sampled in the second trimester of pregnancy. CDR3 sequence: CAWSVGDSNEKLFF. CDR3 nucleotide sequence: TGTGCCTGGAGTGTGGGGGACAGTAATGAAAAACTGTTTTTT. The whole variable domain, remainder taken from reference TRBV30 and TRBJ1-4, is SQTIHQWPATLVQPVGSPLSLECTVEGTSNPNLYWYRQAAGRGLQLLFYSVGIGQISSEVPQNLSASRPQDRQFILSSKKLLLSDSGFYLCAWSVGDSNEKLFFGSGTQLSVL.